The 9 T cell receptor beta chains below come from one sample, sequenced in a study of cytomegalovirus exposure and HLA in healthy donors. The PCR used 60 Vbeta and 13 Jbeta primers. Sequencing used immunoSEQ multiplex PCR; TCRdb keeps in-frame clones, though not all of them. The table records approximately 140,000 clones, 60% to 80% of them present only once. Specimen: PBMCs. The source is a man between 40 and 49 years old in good health and CMV-seronegative.

The J gene is TRBJ1-4, the V gene TRBV5-4; 12 bases line up with TRBD1. With 5 bases clipped from V and 8 bases from J, the junction kept 13 bases outside the gene matches. The CDR3 length is 17 residues. Germline V CDR1 and CDR2: SGHNT, YYREEE (reference sequence). The CDR3 sequence: CASSWGQGAVFWEKLFF. CDR3 bases: TGTGCCAGCAGTTGGGGACAGGGGGCGGTCTTTTGGGAAAAACTGTTTTTT.

V is TRBV5-1 and J is TRBJ2-6, with unresolved D. The V gene lost 3 bases and the J gene lost 4 bases, with 11 bases spanning the gap. Germline CDR1 reads SGHRS; CDR2 reads YFSETQ. The CDR3 has 15 residues. CDR3 nucleotides: TGCGCCAGCAGCTCACCCCTCAGGGGGGCCAACGTCCTGACTTTC. Its translation: CASSSPLRGANVLTF. Full variable domain (missing parts from reference TRBV5-1 and TRBJ2-6): KAGVTQTPRYLIKTRGQQVTLSCSPISGHRSVSWYQQTPGQGLQFLFEYFSETQRNKGNFPGRFSGRQFSNSRSEMNVSTLELGDSALYLCASSSPLRGANVLTFGAGSRLTVL.

The gene calls are TRBV10-2 and TRBJ2-1, with 9 bases fitting TRBD1. The germline CDR1 and CDR2 sequences are WSHSY and SAAADI. V lost 8 bases, J lost 9 bases, and 11 bases stayed unmatched. The CDR3 length is 14 residues. The CDR3 region has the DNA TGCGCCAGCTCCTCCGGGACAGGGCTAAGTGAGCAGTTCTTC. This codes for CASSSGTGLSEQFF.

The V and J genes are TRBV28 and TRBJ2-1, with 10 bases fitting TRBD2. CDR1 MDHEN and CDR2 SYDVKM come from the germline V gene. This CDR3 is 14 amino acids long. With 7 bases clipped from V and 4 bases from J, the junction kept 4 bases outside the gene matches. CDR3 amino acids: CASKLAGGYNEQFF. The CDR3 DNA reads as TGTGCCAGCAAATTAGCGGGGGGTTACAATGAGCAGTTCTTC.

Note on this clone: One end of the junction does not line up with germline, which may come from a read error. Other DNA sequences in the sample encode the same CDR3. This chain uses TRBV7-9 with TRBJ2-7; the D gene is possibly TRBD1 (6 bases). Germline V gene data show CDR1 as SEHNR and CDR2 as FQNEAQ (reference sequence). The CDR3 covers 16 residues. CDR3 sequence: CASSLGIQGKVYEQYF. CDR3 bases: TGTGCAAGCAGCTTAGGCATACAGGGAAAGGTTTACGAGCAGTACTTC.

To note about this clone: Since the CDR3 does not end with the conserved phenylalanine or tryptophan, this likely comes from a read error. The chain employs TRBV7-7 and TRBJ1-6; a weak D match, TRBD1 (5 bases). Per germline, CDR1 SSHAT and CDR2 FNYEAQ (reference sequence). The V gene lost 1 base and the J gene lost 8 bases, with 6 bases spanning the gap. This CDR3 region has 13 residues. The CDR3 coding sequence is TGTGCCAGCAGCTTAGAGGGGCATTCACCCCTCCACCTT. Amino acids: CASSLEGHSPLHL.

The V gene is TRBV7-2, the J gene TRBJ2-1; D remains unclear. Germline assignment: CDR1 SGHTA and CDR2 FQGNSA. The CDR3 covers 13 residues. V lost 7 bases and J lost 4, with 11 bases in between. The CDR3 loop is CASTFTDYNEQFF. The CDR3 bases are TGTGCCAGCACCTTCACAGATTACAATGAGCAGTTCTTC.

Concerning this clone itself: At the DNA level, this CDR3 is encoded by other sequences in the same sample as well. The CDR3 reads CASSEEGAGQPQHF. The CDR3 nucleotides read TGTGCCAGCAGTGAAGAGGGGGCGGGTCAGCCCCAGCATTTT. This chain links TRBV2 with TRBJ1-5, with 7 nucleotides matching TRBD1. Unmatched junction bases numbered 3, after V lost 1 base and J lost 6 bases. The CDR3 is 14 amino acids. Germline V gene sequence: CDR1 SNHLY, CDR2 FYNNEI.

The chain has TRBV6-5 and TRBJ1-5; D unresolved. V lost 6 bases and J 3 bases, leaving 12 bases between the germline ends. CDR1 and CDR2 (germline): MNHEY, SVGAGI. The CDR3 consists of 14 residues. The CDR3 sequence is CASRYAAYNQPQHF. The CDR3 nucleotides are TGTGCCAGCAGGTACGCGGCATACAATCAGCCCCAGCATTTT.